The present entry profiles one T cell receptor beta chain with its context. The data stem from a study of blood T cell repertoires in COVID-19. Source study methods: Reference gene primers were amplified, and this amplification served to estimate nucleated cell counts. Clones were sequenced by immunoSEQ multiplex PCR, and TCRdb holds only the in-frame ones, with some missing. Clone size and V and J calls were adopted from that table, with D and trimming inferred from the DNA. The sample lists more than 40,000 clones, 82% occurring once. The CDR3 spans 11 residues. With 4 bases removed from V and 8 bases from J, the gap between germline ends came to 11 bases. Germline V gene lookup returns CDR1 SQVTM and CDR2 ANQGSEA.

The TCR was taken from a human donor with acute or convalescent COVID-19. The donor label of this sample is uncertain. Sequencing was done on a sample of peripheral blood. This sequence joins TRBV29-1 and TRBJ1-2, with D possibly being TRBD1 (6 bases). The CDR3 coding sequence is TGCAGCGTTGGGGAGGGGGGCGGCTACACCTTC. Translated: CSVGEGGGYTF.